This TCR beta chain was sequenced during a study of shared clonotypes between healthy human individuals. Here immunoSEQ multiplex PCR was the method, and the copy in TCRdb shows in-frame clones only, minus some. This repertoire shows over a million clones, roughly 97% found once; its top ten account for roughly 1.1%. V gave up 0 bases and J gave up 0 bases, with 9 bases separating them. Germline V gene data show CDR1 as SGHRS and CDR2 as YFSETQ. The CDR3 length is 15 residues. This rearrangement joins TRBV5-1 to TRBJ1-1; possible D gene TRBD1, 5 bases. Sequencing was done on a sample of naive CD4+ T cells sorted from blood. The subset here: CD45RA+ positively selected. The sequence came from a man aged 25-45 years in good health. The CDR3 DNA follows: TGCGCCAGCAGCTTGGTTTCAGGGATGAACACTGAAGCTTTCTTT. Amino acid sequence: CASSLVSGMNTEAFF.